Below, 27 T cell receptor beta chains from the same sample are listed, as sequenced in a study of response to subunit inactivated influenza vaccine. Each CDR3 protein is one row after TCRdb ran MiXCR on the RT-PCR reads. The repertoire has hundreds of thousands of distinct CDR3 sequences, less than 20% of them found once; the top ten carry about 11%. Sequencing was performed on PBMCs from blood, taken 5 to 6 days after vaccination. The receptors stem from a man aged 50-60 years who received an inactivated influenza vaccine.

DNA of the CDR3: TGTGCCAGCAGCTCCCGGACTAGCCTGTACTACAATGAGCAGTTCTTC. It codes for CASSSRTSLYYNEQFF. The V and J genes are TRBV13 and TRBJ2-1; TRBD2 matches at 8 bases. V shed 4 bases, J shed 3 bases, and the junction held 8 bases outside the gene matches. The length of the CDR3 is 16 residues. Germline V gene data show CDR1 as PRHDT and CDR2 as FYEKMQ (reference sequence).

The genes are TRBV12-3 or TRBV12-4 and TRBJ1-2, with a weak D call TRBD1 (5 bases). This CDR3 is 13 amino acids long. Trimming took off 7 bases at V and 1 base at J, with 10 bases between the two ends. The chain's CDR3 is CASTPTVNYGYTF. In DNA form, the CDR3 reads TGTGCCAGCACCCCGACAGTTAACTATGGCTACACCTTC.

V usage is TRBV5-1 and J usage is TRBJ1-2; D perhaps matches TRBD1 (5 bases). There are 12 residues in the CDR3. Trimming cost V 0 bases and J 8 bases, with 8 bases left between them. Germline CDR1 is SGHRS and CDR2 is YFSETQ. Here the CDR3 DNA reads TGCGCCAGCAGCTTGGACAGGTTCGGCTACACCTTC. Translation: CASSLDRFGYTF.

A few counts support this clonotype. Its ends do not fully match the called genes, so a read error is possible. V is TRBV6-5 and J is TRBJ2-5, with D unclear. The CDR3 sequence is 12 residues long. Germline loops: CDR1 MNHEY, CDR2 SVGAGI. The DNA of the CDR3 is TGTGCCACCAGTGCGCCTGGGGAGACCCAGTACTTC. It encodes CATSAPGETQYF.

The J gene is TRBJ2-1, the V gene TRBV20-1, with 7 bases lining up with TRBD2. Germline values: CDR1 DFQATT, CDR2 SNEGSKA (reference sequence). The CDR3 contains 12 residues. Unmatched junction bases numbered 5, after V lost 5 bases and J lost 7 bases. The CDR3 DNA reads as TGCAGTGCTGGTGGCGGGGGAAATGAGCAGTTCTTC. Translating gives CSAGGGGNEQFF.

This chain links TRBV20-1 with TRBJ1-3; D remains unclear. Trimming cost V 0 bases and J 2 bases, with 5 bases left between them. The CDR3 sequence is 13 residues long. Germline CDR1 is DFQATT and CDR2 is SNEGSKA (reference sequence). CDR3 sequence reads: CSARDFAGNTIYF. The CDR3 region has the DNA TGCAGTGCTAGAGATTTTGCTGGAAACACCATATATTTT.

This clonotype was found a few times. V is TRBV7-9 and J is TRBJ1-1; D ambiguous. V was clipped by 1 base and J by 5 bases, with 14 bases between them. The germline gives CDR1 SEHNR, CDR2 FQNEAQ (reference sequence). CDR3 size: 15 residues. The CDR3 sequence: CASSLEGLARTEAFF. The CDR3 DNA reads as TGTGCCAGCAGCTTAGAAGGTTTAGCGCGGACTGAAGCTTTCTTT.

The rearrangement links TRBV10-3 to TRBJ2-7; 7 positions match TRBD1. V was clipped by 5 bases and J by 4 bases; unmatched bases: 5. From germline, CDR1 is ENHRY and CDR2 SYGVKD. This CDR3 is built from 13 residues. The CDR3 DNA sequence: TGTGCCATCAGTCTAGGGACAGAATACGAGCAGTACTTC. Protein: CAISLGTEYEQYF.

The genes are TRBV7-2 and TRBJ2-1, with D perhaps TRBD1 or TRBD2 (6 bases each). Germline-derived CDR1 and CDR2 are SGHTA and FQGNSA. This CDR3 has 14 residues. Trimming pared 7 bases from V and 6 bases from J, leaving 16 bases between. The CDR3, as DNA: TGTGCCAGCATAGGGGGGAGTGGGGTCAATGAGCAGTTCTTC. Translation gives CASIGGSGVNEQFF.

V usage is TRBV20-1 and J usage is TRBJ2-5; D is ambiguous. Germline CDR1 reads DFQATT; CDR2 reads SNEGSKA (reference sequence). The CDR3 totals 15 residues. V shed 3 bases and J shed 2 bases, with 16 bases lying between them. DNA for the CDR3: TGCAGTGCTAGCGTTACGGTGGGCAGACAAGAGACCCAGTACTTC. Translating it yields CSASVTVGRQETQYF.

CDR3 coding DNA: TGTGCCAGTTCATGGGGACAGTTCACAGATACGCAGTATTTT. Translating it yields CASSWGQFTDTQYF. The chain couples TRBV7-3 to TRBJ2-3; 7 bases are a match to TRBD1. CDR1 is SGHTA and CDR2 is FQGTGA in the germline V gene. The CDR3 runs 14 residues. V lost 9 bases to trimming and J lost 2 bases; unmatched junction nucleotides: 8.

In this sample, this clonotype turned up a few times. The gene calls are TRBV5-1 and TRBJ2-7; D is ambiguous. The CDR3 totals 16 residues. V lost 3 bases to trimming and J lost 0 bases, with 16 bases between them. CDR1 is SGHRS and CDR2 is YFSETQ in the germline V gene. The CDR3 DNA reads as TGCGCCAGCAGCTCGGACGGTCATAAGGGCTCCTACGAGCAGTACTTC. Translating it yields CASSSDGHKGSYEQYF.

V is TRBV7-9 and J is TRBJ2-7, with 7 bases fitting TRBD1. The CDR3 sequence is 12 residues long. Per the germline V gene, CDR1 is SEHNR and CDR2 is FQNEAQ (reference sequence). The J segment lost 6 bases and the V segment lost 4 bases, leaving 3 bases of the junction unmatched. The DNA for the CDR3 is TGTGCCAGCAGCTATCACAGGGGCGAGCAGTACTTC. This translates into CASSYHRGEQYF.

This chain links TRBV7-9 with TRBJ1-2; D unresolved. Trimming removed 5 bases from V and 8 bases from J, with 15 bases in between. Germline V lookup: CDR1 SEHNR, CDR2 FQNEAQ (reference sequence). This CDR3 has 13 amino acids. The CDR3 nucleotides are TGTGCCAGCAGCCTACCCGGGATGGGAGGCTACACCTTC. This sequence encodes CASSLPGMGGYTF.

The chain is built from TRBV25-1 and TRBJ1-4, with no clear D. V was pared by 2 bases and J by 8 bases, with 12 bases between. There are 14 residues in the CDR3. CDR1 and CDR2 (germline): MGHDK, SYGVNS. CDR3 amino acids: CASSEAGLREKLFF. The CDR3 region has the DNA TGTGCCAGCAGTGAAGCGGGTTTACGGGAAAAACTGTTTTTT.

This clonotype turned up a few times. V usage is TRBV20-1 and J usage is TRBJ1-1; maybe TRBD1 (5 bases). Per germline, CDR1 DFQATT and CDR2 SNEGSKA (reference sequence). The CDR3 extends over 13 amino acids. The V gene lost 5 bases and the J gene lost 1 base, with 11 bases spanning the gap. The CDR3 here is CSAFGGGNTEAFF. CDR3 bases: TGCAGTGCTTTCGGGGGGGGGAACACTGAAGCTTTCTTT.

This clonotype came up many times. This rearrangement joins TRBV12-3 or TRBV12-4 to TRBJ1-5, with D possibly TRBD1 on 5 matching bases. The CDR3 totals 16 residues. Trimming cost V 2 bases and J 6 bases, with 17 bases left between them. The chain's CDR3 is CASSLRGHVNPQPQHF. The CDR3 DNA sequence: TGTGCCAGCAGTTTACGCGGACACGTCAACCCTCAGCCCCAGCATTTT.

This clonotype turned up a few times. This sequence joins TRBV4-2 and TRBJ2-1, with a weak D call TRBD2 (6 bases). V was cut by 4 bases and J by 5 bases, with 15 bases left in between. This CDR3 region has 15 residues. The germline V gene encodes CDR1 LGHNA and CDR2 YNFKEQ. The CDR3 DNA is TGTGCCAGCAGCCCTATGAGACTAGGTGACAATGAGCAGTTCTTC. This translates into CASSPMRLGDNEQFF.

This clonotype was recorded a few times. The chain employs TRBV4-1 and TRBJ2-5; no reliable D call. Germline assignment: CDR1 MGHRA and CDR2 YSYEKL. The CDR3 contains 15 residues. Trimming stripped 0 bases from V and 2 bases from J, with 10 bases between. The CDR3 here is CASSQDVGTQETQYF. The CDR3 DNA sequence: TGCGCCAGCAGCCAAGATGTCGGAACGCAAGAGACCCAGTACTTC.

This clonotype was seen ten or more times. The chain is built from TRBV25-1 and TRBJ2-5; TRBD1 is a possible D gene (5 bases). The CDR3 consists of 14 residues. V lost 6 bases to trimming and J lost 1 base, with 12 bases between them. Germline CDR1 reads MGHDK; CDR2 reads SYGVNS. Here the CDR3 DNA reads TGTGCCAGCAGCAGAAGCAGGGTCCAAGAGACCCAGTACTTC. Translation: CASSRSRVQETQYF. Filled out from reference TRBV25-1 and TRBJ2-5, the complete variable domain reads EADIYQTPRYLVIGTGKKITLECSQTMGHDKMYWYQQDPGMELHLIHYSYGVNSTEKGDLSSESTVSRIRTEHFPLTLESARPSHTSQYLCASSRSRVQETQYFGPGTRLLVL.

Only a few counts were recorded for this clonotype. The rearrangement uses TRBV30 and TRBJ2-2; D not certain. In germline, CDR1 is GTSNPN, CDR2 SVGIG (reference sequence). V shed 5 bases and J shed 6 bases, with 4 bases lying between them. The CDR3 length is 10 residues. The CDR3 reads CAWGAGELFF. DNA of the CDR3: TGTGCCTGGGGGGCCGGGGAGCTGTTTTTT.

This clonotype was detected only a few times. The chain has TRBV6-5 and TRBJ2-1, with 7 bases fitting TRBD2. Germline V gene lookup returns CDR1 MNHEY and CDR2 SVGAGI. V lost 0 bases, J lost 8 bases, and 7 bases stayed unmatched. The CDR3 covers 15 residues. This CDR3 is CASSYSGLYLDEQFF. As DNA, the CDR3 is TGTGCCAGCAGTTACTCGGGACTATATTTGGATGAGCAGTTCTTC.

The chain recombines TRBV29-1 with TRBJ1-1, with D uncertain. The germline V and J ends were trimmed by 3 bases and 4 bases, with 9 bases remaining between them. CDR1 is SQVTM, CDR2 ANQGSEA, per germline. The CDR3 consists of 12 residues. This chain's CDR3 is CSVDYHPTEAFF. In DNA, the CDR3 is TGCAGCGTTGATTACCATCCCACTGAAGCTTTCTTT. The variable domain in full, with the rest retrieved from reference TRBV29-1 and TRBJ1-1, is SAVISQKPSRDICQRGTSLTIQCQVDSQVTMMFWYRQQPGQSLTLIATANQGSEATYESGFVIDKFPISRPNLTFSTLTVSNMSPEDSSIYLCSVDYHPTEAFFGQGTRLTVV.

V is TRBV5-6 and J is TRBJ2-3, with 12 bases identical to TRBD2. The V gene's germline CDR1 is SGHDT and CDR2 YYEEEE. Trimming took 1 base from V and 4 from J; bases not matched to a gene: 10. The CDR3 runs to 18 residues. CDR3 residues: CASSLYGVTSGSSDTQYF. CDR3 in DNA: TGTGCCAGCAGCTTGTATGGAGTGACTAGCGGGAGTTCAGATACGCAGTATTTT.

J is TRBJ2-3 and V is TRBV7-8, with 8 positions matching TRBD2. The junction had 12 bases not matched to a gene; V was cut back by 5 bases and J by 2 bases. This CDR3 contains 17 residues. In germline, CDR1 is SGHVS, CDR2 FQNEAQ. Here the CDR3 reads CASSPRRGTSSTDTQYF. Here the CDR3 DNA reads TGTGCCAGCAGCCCCCGTCGGGGGACTAGTTCCACAGATACGCAGTATTTT.

The sample holds a few counts of this clonotype. The chain links TRBV24-1 to TRBJ1-5; D remains unclear. V lost 1 base to trimming and J lost 0 bases, with 15 bases between them. CDR1 KGHDR and CDR2 SFDVKD come from the germline V gene. The CDR3 loop spans 18 amino acids. The chain's CDR3 is CATSDFLLRTDSNQPQHF. CDR3 DNA: TGTGCCACCAGTGATTTCCTCCTTAGGACGGATAGCAATCAGCCCCAGCATTTT.

In this sample, this clonotype turned up many times. V and J are TRBV5-1 and TRBJ2-7, with D unresolved. This CDR3 comprises 14 residues. Trimming removed 0 bases from V and 5 bases from J, with 12 bases in between. The germline CDR1 and CDR2 sequences are SGHRS and YFSETQ. CDR3: CASSLGQLGDEQYF. The DNA of the CDR3 is TGCGCCAGCAGCTTGGGGCAGTTGGGCGACGAGCAGTACTTC.